This paragraph covers one TCR beta chain sequence. Its antigen is undetermined. The source of the sample is a study of T cell repertoires in cytomegalovirus infection. Study-wide context: Matching HLA type, along with CMV infection, was indicated by public TCR beta signatures.

TCRdb analysed the reads with MiXCR anew, one entry per CDR3 protein. Of some 680,000 distinct CDR3 sequences in the sample, roughly 36% were seen once. Germline values: CDR1 SNHLY, CDR2 FYNNEI. V lost 4 bases and J 11 bases, leaving 6 bases between the germline ends. The CDR3 extends over 10 amino acids. Overall study results and limits: Cumulative public TCR beta family frequency identified CMV carriers with the relevant HLA. HLA-C-restricted CMV-specific TCR beta clonotypes were dominant in the ex vivo response.

The receptor was isolated from a human donor in good health (CMV status not recorded). Some clones in this sample may be carry-over from other donors' samples. This chain joins TRBV2 and TRBJ2-4; no clear D. The source material was PBMCs. CDR3 region: CASSGRVQYF. For the CDR3, the DNA is TGTGCCAGCAGTGGACGGGTTCAGTACTTC. Using reference TRBV2 and TRBJ2-4 for the parts outside the CDR3, the full variable domain is EPEVTQTPSHQVTQMGQEVILRCVPISNHLYFYWYRQILGQKVEFLVSFYNNEISEKSEIFDDQFSVERPDGSNFTLKIRSTKLEDSAMYFCASSGRVQYFGAGTRLSVL.